This paragraph covers one T cell receptor (beta chain) sequence. Its antigen remains unidentified. There are no base qualities to consult, and no much larger clone falls within one base. In Seattle, one collaborating source enrolled patients while the infection was active and tracked those patients longitudinally over the course of disease. Whole blood was collected in K2EDTA tubes by collaborating institutions according to the institutions' own protocols. For TCRbeta analysis, collaborator samples were shipped as frozen whole blood, as isolated PBMCs, or as DNA extracted from either sample type. TCRbeta CDR3 regions were amplified from genomic DNA using the immunoSEQ Assay, a bias-controlled multiplex PCR. The source study handled its data this way. The number of nucleated cells in each sample was estimated from the amplification of reference gene primers within the assay. To quantify the absolute abundance of each unique TCRbeta CDR3 rearrangement, sequence reads were collapsed and filtered. Productive Simpson clonality was computed per sample as the square root of Simpson's diversity index over productive rearrangements. TCRdb carries this immuneACCESS record with in-frame sequences only. Its versions omit some clonotypes, under half of them owing to an unresolved V gene in the studies checked, with the rest unexplained. V, J and clone size are those of that table, while D and trimming were read from the DNA. Recorded for this sample are about 150,000 clones; around 83% of them occurred a single time. Over 10% of the sample is taken by the ten largest.

The germline ends are 17 bases apart after V is trimmed by 0 bases and J by 6 bases. Based on the germline V gene, the CDR1 and CDR2 sequences are MGHRA and YSYEKL. Including the terminal cysteine and phenylalanine, the CDR3 comprises 16 residues. Only the CDR3 region is kept as DNA, spanning 48 bases read in frame from base 1. The data are from a study of blood T cell repertoires in COVID-19 (dated by TCRdb to 2020 to 2021). About the study as a whole: Samples from collaborators originated in the United States, Italy and Spain and spanned both the acute and convalescent phases of COVID-19. Samples were obtained from the ongoing ImmuneRACE study (first 160 participants) and from over 1,000 subjects provided by 6 global collaborators. Where available, HLA class I and class II types were taken from metadata supplied by the sample provider and were not determined by assay-based typing. Subjects who had been exposed to COVID-19, were actively infected with it, or had recovered from it provided the deeply sampled blood TCRbeta repertoires that made up the dataset. The prospective study material was composed of cDNA or gDNA derived from T cells, B-cell-depleted T cells, or PBMCs. The repertoires were released in a freely available public database intended as a resource for research on the immune response to SARS-CoV-2. A de-identified subject ID, COVID-19 status, age in years and sex were almost always included in the sample metadata. What the authors observed across the whole study: How much clinical and demographic metadata was included differed by source and by participant, and the metadata was provided uncurated.

This chain is built from TRBV4-1 and TRBJ1-2, with TRBD1 perhaps the D gene, on 5 matching bases. The material sequenced was peripheral blood. The source of this sequence is a woman aged 60-75 years with COVID-19, enrolled during active disease. The CDR3 reads CASSQDGGGRSDGYTF. The bases read TGCGCCAGCAGCCAAGATGGGGGGGGACGGAGCGATGGCTACACCTTC.